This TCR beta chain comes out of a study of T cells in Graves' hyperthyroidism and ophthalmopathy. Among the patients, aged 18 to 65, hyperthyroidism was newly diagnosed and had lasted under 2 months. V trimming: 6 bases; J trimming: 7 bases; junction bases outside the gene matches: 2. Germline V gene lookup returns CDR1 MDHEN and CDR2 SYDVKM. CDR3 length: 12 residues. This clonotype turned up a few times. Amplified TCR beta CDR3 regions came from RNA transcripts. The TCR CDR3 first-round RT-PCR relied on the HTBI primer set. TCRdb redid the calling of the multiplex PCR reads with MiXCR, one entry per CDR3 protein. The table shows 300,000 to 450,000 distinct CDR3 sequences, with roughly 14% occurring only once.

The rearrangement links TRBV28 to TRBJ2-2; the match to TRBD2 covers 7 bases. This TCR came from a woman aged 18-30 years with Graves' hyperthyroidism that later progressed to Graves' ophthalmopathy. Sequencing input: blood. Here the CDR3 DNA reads TGTGCCAGCAGCTGGACTAGCGGGGAGCTGTTTTTT. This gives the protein CASSWTSGELFF.